This is a list of T cell receptor beta chains from one sample in a study of T cells and copy number aberrations in small-cell lung cancer. The method was immunoSEQ multiplex PCR; TCRdb's version includes in-frame clones alone and lacks a portion of them. The sample lists 9,500 to 10,000 clones; 60% to 80% were seen once. What was sequenced was normal tissue next to the tumor. The receptors shown here come from a man in his sixties with small cell lung cancer. The CDR3 runs from the conserved cysteine through the conserved F or W. The D gene is left open where the match is weak. Part of the rows lack a size; the others show once, few, many or a class for expanded clones.

cdr3_aa cdr3_nt d_call clone_size j_call v_call
CASSEGQGGEKLFF TGTGCCAGCAGTGAAGGACAGGGAGGGGAAAAACTGTTTTTT TRBD1 - TRBJ1-4 TRBV2
CASSQDSAPGVTDTQYF TGCGCCAGCAGCCAAGATTCTGCGCCTGGGGTCACAGATACGCAGTATTTT - few TRBJ2-3 TRBV4-1
CAWGHGQVLETQYF TGTGCCTGGGGACATGGACAGGTCTTGGAGACCCAGTACTTC TRBD1 once TRBJ2-5 TRBV30
CASSYQGGTEAFF TGTGCCAGCAGTTACCAGGGAGGGACTGAAGCTTTCTTT - - TRBJ1-1 TRBV6-6
CASSFSGGGNEKLFF TGTGCCAGCAGCTTTTCGGGGGGCGGTAATGAAAAACTGTTTTTT - - TRBJ1-4 TRBV7-2
CATSRDGTGQETQYF TGTGCCACCAGCAGAGACGGGACGGGCCAAGAGACCCAGTACTTC - - TRBJ2-5 TRBV15
CASSFWGGYTF TGTGCCAGCAGTTTTTGGGGTGGCTACACCTTC - - TRBJ1-2 TRBV28
CASSVESMGREQYF TGTGCCAGCAGCGTAGAAAGTATGGGTCGCGAGCAGTACTTC - - TRBJ2-7 TRBV9
CAWSPRPGNTIYF TGTGCCTGGAGTCCGCGCCCTGGAAACACCATATATTTT - few TRBJ1-3 TRBV30
CASAPRAAEQFF TGTGCCAGCGCTCCGAGGGCCGCTGAGCAGTTCTTC - - TRBJ2-1 TRBV27
CASIKNRVSAQPQHF TGTGCCAGCATCAAGAACAGGGTTTCGGCTCAGCCCCAGCATTTT - - TRBJ1-5 TRBV6-1
CASSGTISDTQYF TGCGCCAGCAGCGGGACCATCTCAGATACGCAGTATTTT - - TRBJ2-3 TRBV5-1
CASSLGAGGQDEQYF TGTGCCAGCAGCTTAGGAGCGGGAGGGCAGGACGAGCAGTACTTC TRBD2 few TRBJ2-7 TRBV11-1
CASSLMGARGDTQYF TGTGCCAGCAGCTTAATGGGGGCCCGAGGAGATACGCAGTATTTT - once TRBJ2-3 TRBV7-3
CAWRGQGGYGYTF TGTGCCTGGAGGGGGCAGGGTGGCTATGGCTACACCTTC - - TRBJ1-2 TRBV30
CASSFQAGAYGYTF TGTGCCAGCAGCTTCCAAGCGGGGGCCTATGGCTACACCTTC - - TRBJ1-2 TRBV11-2
CATSSGQHNEKLFF TGTGCCACCAGCAGCGGACAGCATAATGAAAAACTGTTTTTT - - TRBJ1-4 TRBV15
CASSYSNVRTEAFF TGTGCCAGCAGTTACTCGAATGTTAGAACTGAAGCTTTCTTT - - TRBJ1-1 TRBV6-5
CASSLRLAGGDEQFF TGTGCCAGCAGCCTGAGACTAGCGGGAGGGGATGAGCAGTTCTTC TRBD2 - TRBJ2-1 TRBV13
CASSLDPARRAYRGGELFF TGTGCCAGCAGCTTAGATCCGGCTAGGAGGGCCTATAGAGGTGGGGAGCTGTTTTTT - - TRBJ2-2 TRBV11-2
CASSLGGAETEAFF TGTGCCAGCAGCCTAGGGGGCGCGGAAACTGAAGCTTTCTTT TRBD1 - TRBJ1-1 TRBV28
CASSVGILWDSPLHF TGTGCCAGCAGCGTAGGGATCCTTTGGGATTCACCCCTCCACTTT - - TRBJ1-6 TRBV9
CASSLTDILNTGELFF TGTGCCAGCAGCTTAACGGACATACTGAACACCGGGGAGCTGTTTTTT - - TRBJ2-2 TRBV7-2
CASSLYAYEQYF TGTGCCAGCAGCTTATACGCCTACGAGCAGTACTTC - medium-sized TRBJ2-7 TRBV7-9
CASSFYSQNTGELFF TGTGCCAGCAGTTTCTACAGCCAAAACACCGGGGAGCTGTTTTTT - - TRBJ2-2 TRBV28
CASSYDRLAVINEQFF TGTGCCAGCAGTTACGATCGACTAGCGGTTATCAATGAGCAGTTCTTC TRBD2 - TRBJ2-1 TRBV6-5
CASSPGQLSSYNEQFF TGCGCCAGCAGCCCCGGACAGTTAAGCTCCTACAATGAGCAGTTCTTC - - TRBJ2-1 TRBV5-1
CASSPDGATGELFF TGTGCCAGCTCACCAGATGGAGCCACCGGGGAGCTGTTTTTT - - TRBJ2-2 TRBV18
CASSLVPSGQPQHF TGTGCCAGCAGTTTGGTGCCTTCTGGTCAGCCCCAGCATTTT - - TRBJ1-5 TRBV28
CASSPAHGGAFF TGTGCCAGCAGCCCGGCCCACGGGGGAGCTTTCTTT - - TRBJ1-1 TRBV6-6
CASSGDRSSSGNTIYF TGTGCCAGTAGTGGGGACAGGTCGAGCTCTGGAAACACCATATATTTT TRBD1 - TRBJ1-3 TRBV19
CATSREAGRGTDTQYF TGTGCCACCAGCAGAGAAGCAGGGAGGGGCACAGATACGCAGTATTTT TRBD2 - TRBJ2-3 TRBV15
CSVEGGREQYF TGCAGCGTTGAGGGTGGTCGCGAGCAGTACTTC - - TRBJ2-7 TRBV29-1
CASSPSAEPSEQYF TGTGCCAGCTCACCATCAGCCGAACCTTCCGAGCAGTACTTC - - TRBJ2-7 TRBV18
CASSLSRQGTGYGYTF TGTGCCAGCAGTTTATCCCGACAGGGGACTGGCTATGGCTACACCTTC TRBD1 - TRBJ1-2 TRBV28
CASSFLPGAGATEQYF TGTGCCAGCAGTTTCCTCCCAGGAGCGGGAGCTACCGAGCAGTACTTC TRBD2 - TRBJ2-7 TRBV27
CASSGPGVGSGNTIYF TGTGCCAGCAGCGGCCCCGGGGTTGGATCTGGAAACACCATATATTTT - - TRBJ1-3 TRBV9
CASRRGGIESPLHF TGTGCCAGCAGACGGGGAGGGATTGAGTCACCCCTCCACTTT - - TRBJ1-6 TRBV27
CASSLVLGQGGTQYF TGTGCCAGCAGCTTAGTACTCGGACAGGGGGGGACCCAGTACTTC TRBD1 once TRBJ2-5 TRBV5-4
CASSSEGGWETQYF TGTGCCAGCAGTTCCGAGGGGGGTTGGGAGACCCAGTACTTC - - TRBJ2-5 TRBV5-4
CATNGGVGKNIQYF TGTGCCACTAACGGGGGGGTGGGCAAAAACATTCAGTACTTC TRBD2 - TRBJ2-4 TRBV19
CASSLDRGGAGNTIYF TGCGCCAGCAGCTTGGACAGGGGGGGAGCTGGAAACACCATATATTTT TRBD1 - TRBJ1-3 TRBV5-1
CASSQGIQGQPQHF TGCGCCAGCAGCCAGGGAATCCAGGGTCAGCCCCAGCATTTT - - TRBJ1-5 TRBV5-1